Below, 10 T cell receptor beta chains from the same sample are listed, as sequenced in a study of shared clonotypes between healthy human individuals. Sequencing was performed with immunoSEQ multiplex PCR; in TCRdb, only in-frame clones are kept and a portion is missing. The sample shows about 2.4 million clones, around nine tenths of them seen only once. Material for sequencing was naive CD4+ T cells sorted from blood. Subset denoted: CD45RA+ positively selected. The receptors were sampled from a young man in good health.

The chain recombines TRBV7-9 with TRBJ1-2, with 10 nucleotides matching TRBD1. V lost 6 bases and J lost 6; bases outside the gene matches: 4. The CDR3 contains 13 residues. In germline, CDR1 is SEHNR, CDR2 FQNEAQ (reference sequence). CDR3 sequence: CASSTGTGDGYTF. The CDR3 nucleotides are TGTGCCAGCAGTACAGGGACAGGGGATGGCTACACCTTC.

The rearrangement uses TRBV27 and TRBJ1-2; 7 bases are shared with TRBD1. This CDR3 contains 15 residues. V shed 4 bases, J shed 3 bases, and the junction held 8 bases outside the gene matches. The germline V gene has CDR1 MNHEY and CDR2 SMNVEV (reference sequence). The CDR3 reads CASSSRDSAYYGYTF. As DNA, the CDR3 is TGTGCCAGCAGTTCCCGGGACAGCGCTTACTATGGCTACACCTTC.

The chain recombines TRBV19 with TRBJ1-3; D not certain. The V gene lost 2 bases and the J gene lost 0 bases, with 8 bases spanning the gap. Germline V gives CDR1 LNHDA, CDR2 SQIVND (reference sequence). The CDR3 runs to 15 residues. The CDR3 spells CASSIPRGSGNTIYF. CDR3 sequence (DNA): TGTGCCAGTAGTATACCTCGGGGCTCTGGAAACACCATATATTTT.

The rearrangement uses TRBV6-5 and TRBJ2-3, with 9 bases aligning to TRBD2. The CDR3 spans 15 residues. J gave up 2 bases and V 6 bases, and 6 bases lay outside the gene matches. Germline V gives CDR1 MNHEY, CDR2 SVGAGI. The CDR3 reads CASRPGLAFTDTQYF. As DNA, the CDR3 is TGTGCCAGCAGACCGGGACTAGCATTCACAGATACGCAGTATTTT.

The V and J genes are TRBV29-1 and TRBJ1-4; D is undetermined. The V gene's germline CDR1 is SQVTM and CDR2 ANQGSEA. This CDR3 has 11 residues. V was trimmed by 4 bases and J by 8 bases, leaving 8 bases between them. The CDR3 reads CSVVVGEKLFF. The DNA of the CDR3 is TGCAGCGTTGTCGTGGGGGAAAAACTGTTTTTT.

The rearrangement uses TRBV5-4 and TRBJ1-1; TRBD1 aligns across 8 bases. The CDR3 length is 14 residues. Trimming took 0 bases from V and 8 from J; bases not matched to a gene: 6. CDR1 and CDR2 (germline): SGHNT, YYREEE (reference sequence). The CDR3 region is CASSLGGPGGEAFF. DNA of the CDR3: TGTGCCAGCAGCTTGGGCGGTCCAGGGGGCGAAGCTTTCTTT.

In this sample, this clone turned up once. The V and J genes are TRBV7-9 and TRBJ2-7; 9 positions match TRBD2. This CDR3 region has 14 residues. V shed 1 base, J shed 4 bases, and the junction held 2 bases outside the gene matches. Germline V gene sequence: CDR1 SEHNR, CDR2 FQNEAQ (reference sequence). The CDR3 nucleotides read TGTGCCAGCAGCTTAGTTGCGGGAGGGTACGAGCAGTACTTC. This gives the protein CASSLVAGGYEQYF.

This CDR3 is CASSQRGSYNEQFF. The CDR3 region has the DNA TGTGCCAGCAGCCAAAGGGGGTCCTACAATGAGCAGTTCTTC. The chain is built from TRBV7-6 and TRBJ2-1; possible D gene TRBD1, 6 bases. The V gene's germline CDR1 is SGHVS and CDR2 FNYEAQ. The CDR3 is 14 amino acids. V lost 5 bases to trimming and J lost 1 base, with 9 bases between them.

The rearrangement joins TRBV5-4 to TRBJ1-6; tentative D call: TRBD1 (5 bases). The germline V and J ends were trimmed by 5 bases and 5 bases, with 17 bases remaining between them. The CDR3 covers 16 residues. CDR1 and CDR2 from the germline V gene are SGHNT and YYREEE (reference sequence). The CDR3 loop reads CASRSIRGGNNSPLHF. Here the CDR3 DNA reads TGTGCCAGCAGATCCATTCGGGGCGGAAATAATTCACCCCTCCACTTT.

The chain carries TRBV5-1 and TRBJ1-4, with TRBD1 matching over 9 bases. V trimming: 3 bases; J trimming: 8 bases; junction bases outside the gene matches: 11. The CDR3 loop spans 16 amino acids. Germline CDR1 is SGHRS and CDR2 is YFSETQ. The CDR3 loop reads CASSSNPGQGSEKLFF. CDR3 DNA: TGCGCCAGCAGCTCCAATCCGGGACAGGGATCCGAAAAACTGTTTTTT.